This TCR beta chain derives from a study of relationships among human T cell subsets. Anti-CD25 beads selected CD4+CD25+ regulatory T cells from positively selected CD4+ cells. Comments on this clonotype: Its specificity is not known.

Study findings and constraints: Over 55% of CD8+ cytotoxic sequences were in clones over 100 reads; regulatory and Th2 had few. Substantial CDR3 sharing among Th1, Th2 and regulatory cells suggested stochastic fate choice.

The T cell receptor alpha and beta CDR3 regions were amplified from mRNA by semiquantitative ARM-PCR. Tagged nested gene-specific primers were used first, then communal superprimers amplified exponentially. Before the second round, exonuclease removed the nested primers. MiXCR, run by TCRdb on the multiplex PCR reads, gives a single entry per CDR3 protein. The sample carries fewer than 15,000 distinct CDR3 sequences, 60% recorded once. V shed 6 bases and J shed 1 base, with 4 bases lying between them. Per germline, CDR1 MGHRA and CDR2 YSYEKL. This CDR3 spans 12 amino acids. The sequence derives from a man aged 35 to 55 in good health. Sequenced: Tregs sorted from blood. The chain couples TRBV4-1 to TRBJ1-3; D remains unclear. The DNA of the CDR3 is TGCGCCAGCAGGCAGTCTGGAAACACCATATATTTT. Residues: CASRQSGNTIYF.